The 29 T cell receptor beta chains in this list originate from one sample, sequenced in a study of blood T cell repertoires in COVID-19. Assay used: immunoSEQ multiplex PCR; TCRdb lists only in-frame clones, some missing. This table has more than 150,000 clones, roughly three quarters appearing once. Source material: PBMCs or T cells enriched from blood (not recorded which). Receptors were obtained from a man aged 55 to 69 who had been exposed to COVID-19.

This clone was seen more than once but under ten times. The V gene is TRBV10-1, the J gene TRBJ2-1, with 8 bases that match TRBD2. The V gene end was trimmed by 4 bases and the J gene end by 3 bases; junction bases not matched to a gene: 8. The CDR3 has 16 amino acids. The germline V gene encodes CDR1 WNHNN and CDR2 SYGVQD (reference sequence). The DNA for the CDR3 is TGCGCCAGCAGTGGACTTCGGCGGGAGGACTACAATGAGCAGTTCTTC. Translated, it gives CASSGLRREDYNEQFF.

The chain uses TRBV6-6 and TRBJ1-2, with D possibly matching TRBD1 (5 bases). Trimming took off 7 bases at V and 2 bases at J, with 11 bases between the two ends. Germline CDR1 MNHNY, CDR2 SVGAGI (reference sequence). The CDR3 runs to 13 residues. CDR3 nucleotides: TGTGCCAGCACCCAACAGGAGAACTATGGCTACACCTTC. Protein product: CASTQQENYGYTF.

This chain uses TRBV28 with TRBJ2-3, with D possibly matching TRBD2 (6 bases). The CDR3 has 17 residues. The V end was cut by 2 bases, the J end by 2 bases, with 17 bases between. CDR1 MDHEN and CDR2 SYDVKM come from the germline V gene. In nucleotides, the CDR3 is TGTGCCAGCAGTTTAGGGGGTGGGAGGAAGATCACAGATACGCAGTATTTT. Amino acids: CASSLGGGRKITDTQYF.

The gene calls are TRBV30 and TRBJ1-5; D is unclear. V lost 4 bases and J lost 0, with 7 bases in between. Per germline, CDR1 GTSNPN and CDR2 SVGIG (reference sequence). The CDR3 is made up of 13 amino acids. The CDR3 DNA is TGTGCCTGGACCAGTGATAGCAATCAGCCCCAGCATTTT. The encoded protein is CAWTSDSNQPQHF.

The CDR3 sequence: CASSQLVLTTNYNSPLHF. Written as DNA, the CDR3 is TGTGCCAGCAGCCAGTTGGTTTTGACCACTAACTATAATTCACCCCTCCACTTT. V and J are TRBV14 and TRBJ1-6; D is unclear. This CDR3 region has 18 residues. CDR1 is SGHDN and CDR2 is FVKESK in the germline V gene. The germline V and J ends were trimmed by 3 bases and 3 bases, with 18 bases remaining between them.

The rearrangement uses TRBV19 and TRBJ2-7; 9 bases align to TRBD1. The CDR3 is 17 amino acids. V was pared by 8 bases and J by 1 base, with 15 bases of the junction left unmatched. The germline V gene has CDR1 LNHDA and CDR2 SQIVND (reference sequence). The CDR3 nucleotides read TGTGCCAGTGGGATAGGGGACAGGGAGCGGGGTTCCTACGAGCAGTACTTC. Protein: CASGIGDRERGSYEQYF.

The chain uses TRBV6-6 and TRBJ2-7, with TRBD2 identical over 12 bases. V gave up 5 bases and J gave up 2 bases; unmatched junction bases: 10. This CDR3 comprises 17 residues. Germline V gene data show CDR1 as MNHNY and CDR2 as SVGAGI (reference sequence). The chain's CDR3 is CASSQLAGGLIPYEQYF. The DNA for the CDR3 is TGTGCCAGCAGTCAACTAGCGGGAGGCCTTATTCCCTACGAGCAGTACTTC.

This clone appeared a single time. The V gene is TRBV27, the J gene TRBJ1-5; 12 bases are a match to TRBD1. This CDR3 contains 17 residues. Germline V gene lookup returns CDR1 MNHEY and CDR2 SMNVEV (reference sequence). The trim removed 3 bases at V and 6 bases at J, leaving 9 bases unmatched. The CDR3 bases are TGTGCCAGCAGTTTTTCGGGACAGGGGGCGGGTGGTCAGCCCCAGCATTTT. Its translation is CASSFSGQGAGGQPQHF.

The chain combines TRBV19 with TRBJ1-1, with 8 bases identical to TRBD1. The trim removed 8 bases at V and 3 bases at J, leaving 2 bases unmatched. CDR1 and CDR2 (germline): LNHDA, SQIVND (reference sequence). This CDR3 has 12 residues. CDR3 sequence (DNA): TGTGCCAGTTGGACAGGGTACACTGAAGCTTTCTTT. Protein product: CASWTGYTEAFF.

The chain carries TRBV6-5 and TRBJ2-2; D gene unclear. V lost 0 bases to trimming and J lost 1 base, with 6 bases between them. Germline-derived CDR1 and CDR2 are MNHEY and SVGAGI. CDR3 length: 15 amino acids. The CDR3 DNA is TGTGCCAGCAGTTACTCGCCGGTGAACACCGGGGAGCTGTTTTTT. Translation gives CASSYSPVNTGELFF.

Note on this clone: Different DNA sequences within this sample yield the same CDR3. This chain connects TRBV24-1 to TRBJ2-1, with 8 bases fitting TRBD2. From germline, CDR1 is KGHDR and CDR2 SFDVKD. This CDR3 region has 16 residues. V shed 4 bases and J 4 bases; nucleotides not matched to a gene: 8. CDR3: CATSDPTSGPYNEQFF. Here the CDR3 DNA reads TGTGCCACCAGTGACCCCACTAGCGGACCATACAATGAGCAGTTCTTC.

The V gene is TRBV6-5, the J gene TRBJ1-2, with 7 bases matching TRBD1. This CDR3 spans 12 amino acids. J was trimmed by 6 bases and V by 7 bases; bases with no gene match: 5. Germline CDR1 is MNHEY and CDR2 is SVGAGI. The CDR3 bases are TGTGCCAGCACCTTGACAGGGAATGGCTACACCTTC. It specifies CASTLTGNGYTF.

The chain uses TRBV19 and TRBJ1-1; 8 nucleotides agree with TRBD1. This CDR3 is built from 16 residues. The J segment lost 11 bases and the V segment lost 5 bases, leaving 19 bases of the junction unmatched. CDR1 LNHDA and CDR2 SQIVND come from the germline V gene (reference sequence). The CDR3 DNA reads TGTGCCAGTAGTCCACGACAGGGGTTGGCCGCCCTTCGGGCTTTCTTT. Residues: CASSPRQGLAALRAFF.

The chain carries TRBV5-4 and TRBJ1-1; tentatively, D is TRBD1 (5 bases). Per germline, CDR1 SGHNT and CDR2 YYREEE (reference sequence). This CDR3 comprises 14 residues. V lost 4 bases, J lost 5 bases, and 15 bases lay in between. This CDR3 reads CASSATGQGTEAFF. CDR3 nucleotide sequence: TGTGCCAGCAGCGCGACTGGTCAGGGAACTGAAGCTTTCTTT.

The chain links TRBV30 to TRBJ2-1; a possible D gene is TRBD1 (5 bases). Germline CDR1 and CDR2: GTSNPN and SVGIG (reference sequence). With 4 bases removed from V and 0 bases from J, the gap between germline ends came to 13 bases. This CDR3 spans 15 amino acids. This CDR3 is CAWKFRTPSYNEQFF. The CDR3, as DNA: TGTGCCTGGAAGTTCAGGACACCCTCCTACAATGAGCAGTTCTTC.

V gene TRBV5-1 combines with J gene TRBJ2-7, with 13 bases that match TRBD2. This CDR3 spans 16 amino acids. In germline, CDR1 is SGHRS, CDR2 YFSETQ. V lost 1 base, J lost 3 bases, and 4 bases stayed unmatched. The DNA of the CDR3 is TGCGCCAGCAGCTTGCGACTAGCGGGGGGATACTACGAGCAGTACTTC. Translating it yields CASSLRLAGGYYEQYF.

The J gene is TRBJ2-3, the V gene TRBV19; 9 nucleotides match TRBD1. Per germline, CDR1 LNHDA and CDR2 SQIVND (reference sequence). V shed 6 bases, J shed 3 bases, and the junction held 7 bases outside the gene matches. This CDR3 has 15 amino acids. In nucleotides, the CDR3 is TGTGCCAGTAGCACAGGGGGCGCTTGGACAGATACGCAGTATTTT. Its translation is CASSTGGAWTDTQYF.

The chain uses TRBV28 and TRBJ2-4; D possibly corresponds to TRBD2 (7 bases). The germline CDR1 and CDR2 sequences are MDHEN and SYDVKM. The CDR3 consists of 16 residues. Trimming left V 6 bases short and J 2 bases short, with 17 bases between. The CDR3 bases are TGTGCCAGCAGCCTTCAGGGAGGGGGAACCAAAAACATTCAGTACTTC. This codes for CASSLQGGGTKNIQYF.

The rearrangement uses TRBV6-5 and TRBJ2-5, with D uncertain. This CDR3 has 12 amino acids. CDR1 MNHEY and CDR2 SVGAGI come from the germline V gene. Trimming left V 6 bases short and J 7 bases short, with 12 bases between. DNA for the CDR3: TGTGCCAGCAGAAACGGGTTTCGGACCCAGTACTTC. It codes for CASRNGFRTQYF.

The chain has TRBV6-5 and TRBJ2-7; D may be TRBD1 (5 bases). V was cut by 6 bases and J by 0 bases, with 12 bases left in between. From germline, CDR1 is MNHEY and CDR2 SVGAGI. This CDR3 comprises 14 residues. In DNA form, the CDR3 reads TGTGCCAGCAGCTCGACAGCCTACTCCTACGAGCAGTACTTC. Protein sequence: CASSSTAYSYEQYF.

The chain recombines TRBV4-1 with TRBJ2-7; the match to TRBD2 covers 8 bases. Losses at the gene ends were 4 bases for V and 4 bases for J; bases not matched to a gene: 9. Germline values: CDR1 MGHRA, CDR2 YSYEKL. The CDR3 covers 15 residues. Here the CDR3 DNA reads TGCGCCAGCAGCCCTGACGGGGGGGAGCGGTACGAGCAGTACTTC. Translated, it gives CASSPDGGERYEQYF.

The chain is built from TRBV25-1 and TRBJ1-5; possibly TRBD1 for D (6 bases). The V gene lost 4 bases and the J gene lost 3 bases, with 10 bases spanning the gap. The CDR3 sequence is 14 residues long. Germline V gene data show CDR1 as MGHDK and CDR2 as SYGVNS. CDR3 amino acids: CASSVGALNQPQHF. The CDR3 DNA reads TGTGCCAGCAGTGTGGGGGCCCTCAATCAGCCCCAGCATTTT.

This clone was observed a handful of times. The gene calls are TRBV7-3 and TRBJ1-6; D is unclear. CDR3 length: 15 amino acids. Germline-derived CDR1 and CDR2 are SGHTA and FQGTGA. V lost 2 bases and J 6 bases, leaving 11 bases between the germline ends. The CDR3 DNA reads as TGTGCCAGCAGCTTAGATAACAGACCTAATTCACCCCTCCACTTT. This encodes CASSLDNRPNSPLHF.

V is TRBV12-3 or TRBV12-4 and J is TRBJ1-2; 8 nucleotides match TRBD1. This CDR3 has 13 amino acids. Trimming at V came to 9 bases and at J to 2 bases, leaving 5 bases not matched to a gene. In nucleotides, the CDR3 is TGTGCCAGTTCGTACAGGGGGAACTATGGCTACACCTTC. Translating it yields CASSYRGNYGYTF.

V and J are TRBV5-6 and TRBJ2-3, with D uncertain. CDR3 length equals 15 residues. V was clipped by 1 base and J by 1 base, with 10 bases between them. CDR1 is SGHDT and CDR2 is YYEEEE in the germline V gene. The CDR3 sequence: CASSLTGRGTDTQYF. Written as DNA, the CDR3 is TGTGCCAGCAGCTTGACCGGCCGGGGCACAGATACGCAGTATTTT.

V and J are TRBV5-6 and TRBJ2-7; 13 nucleotides line up with TRBD2. Germline lookup yields CDR1 SGHDT and CDR2 YYEEEE. The V gene end was trimmed by 4 bases and the J gene end by 4 bases; junction bases not matched to a gene: 5. This CDR3 is built from 15 residues. CDR3 region: CASSAGLAGVYEQYF. The CDR3 DNA sequence: TGTGCCAGCAGCGCCGGACTAGCGGGAGTGTACGAGCAGTACTTC.

This chain connects TRBV6-4 to TRBJ2-1; 12 bases agree with TRBD2. The ends lost 5 bases at V and 3 bases at J; junction bases unmatched: 2. The CDR3 totals 15 residues. Germline V CDR1 and CDR2: MRHNA, SNTAGT. The CDR3 spells CASSRTSGDYNEQFF. DNA for the CDR3: TGTGCCAGCAGTAGGACTAGCGGGGACTACAATGAGCAGTTCTTC.

This clone was observed a single time. The chain carries TRBV6-5 and TRBJ2-7; perhaps TRBD1 as D (6 bases). The CDR3 covers 12 residues. Germline CDR1 and CDR2: MNHEY and SVGAGI. Trimming shortened V by 6 bases and J by 5 bases, and 11 bases separated the two germline ends. The CDR3 region is CASSPQGHEQYF. CDR3 nucleotide sequence: TGTGCCAGCAGCCCACAGGGTCACGAGCAGTACTTC.

CDR3 nucleotide sequence: TGTGCCAGCAGTGACACCGGGACAGGAGGGACCGGCTACACCTTC. This encodes CASSDTGTGGTGYTF. The V call is TRBV25-1, the J call TRBJ1-2; 8 bases line up with TRBD1. The length of the CDR3 is 15 residues. Germline V gene lookup returns CDR1 MGHDK and CDR2 SYGVNS. V trimming: 3 bases; J trimming: 8 bases; junction bases outside the gene matches: 11.